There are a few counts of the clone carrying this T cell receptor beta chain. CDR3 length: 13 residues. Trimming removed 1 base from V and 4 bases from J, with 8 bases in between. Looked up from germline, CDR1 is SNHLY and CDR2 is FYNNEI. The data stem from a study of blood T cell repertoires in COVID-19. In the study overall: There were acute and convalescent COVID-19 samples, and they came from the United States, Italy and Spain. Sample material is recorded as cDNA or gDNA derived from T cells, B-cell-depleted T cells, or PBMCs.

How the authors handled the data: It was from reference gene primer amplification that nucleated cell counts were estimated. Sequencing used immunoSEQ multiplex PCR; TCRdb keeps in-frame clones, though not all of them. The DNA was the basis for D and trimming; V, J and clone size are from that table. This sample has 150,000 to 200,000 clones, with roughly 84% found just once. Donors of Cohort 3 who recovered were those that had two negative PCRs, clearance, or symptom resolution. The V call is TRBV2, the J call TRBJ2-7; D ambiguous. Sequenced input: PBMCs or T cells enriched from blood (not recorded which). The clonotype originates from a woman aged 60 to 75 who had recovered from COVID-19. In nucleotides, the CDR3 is TGTGCCAGCAGTGAAGGGGCGCGATACGAGCAGTACTTC. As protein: CASSEGARYEQYF. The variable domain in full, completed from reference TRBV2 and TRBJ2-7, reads EPEVTQTPSHQVTQMGQEVILRCVPISNHLYFYWYRQILGQKVEFLVSFYNNEISEKSEIFDDQFSVERPDGSNFTLKIRSTKLEDSAMYFCASSEGARYEQYFGPGTRLTVT.